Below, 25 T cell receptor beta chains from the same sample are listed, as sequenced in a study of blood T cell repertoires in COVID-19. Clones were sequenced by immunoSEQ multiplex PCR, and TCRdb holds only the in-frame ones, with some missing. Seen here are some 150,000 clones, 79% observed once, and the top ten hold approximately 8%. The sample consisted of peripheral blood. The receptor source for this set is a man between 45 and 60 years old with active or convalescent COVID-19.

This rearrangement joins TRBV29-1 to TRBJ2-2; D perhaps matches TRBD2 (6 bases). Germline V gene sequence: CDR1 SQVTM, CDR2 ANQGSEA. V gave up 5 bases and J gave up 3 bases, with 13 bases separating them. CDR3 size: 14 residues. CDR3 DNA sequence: TGCAGCGTTAAGACTAGGAGGGACACCGGGGAGCTGTTTTTT. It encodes CSVKTRRDTGELFF.

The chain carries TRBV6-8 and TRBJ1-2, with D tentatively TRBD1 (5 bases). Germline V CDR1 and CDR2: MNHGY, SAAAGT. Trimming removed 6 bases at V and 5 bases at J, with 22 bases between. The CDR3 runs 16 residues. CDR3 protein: CASSSISGRVFYGYTF. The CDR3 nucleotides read TGTGCCAGCAGCTCGATTAGCGGCAGGGTCTTTTATGGCTACACCTTC.

The CDR3 spells CASSYSITGDSPLHF. In DNA, the CDR3 is TGTGCCAGCAGTTACTCGATTACGGGGGATTCACCCCTCCACTTT. The chain uses TRBV6-5 and TRBJ1-6; weak D call: TRBD1 (5 bases). V was trimmed by 0 bases and J by 8 bases, leaving 11 bases between them. CDR1 and CDR2 (germline): MNHEY, SVGAGI. The CDR3 covers 15 residues.

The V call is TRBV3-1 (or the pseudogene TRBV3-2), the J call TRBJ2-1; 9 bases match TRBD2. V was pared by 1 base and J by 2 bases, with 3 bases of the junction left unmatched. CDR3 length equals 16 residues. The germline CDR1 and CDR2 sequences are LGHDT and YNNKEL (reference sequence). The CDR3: CASSQVGGRAYNEQFF. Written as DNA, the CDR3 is TGTGCCAGCAGCCAAGTGGGCGGGAGGGCCTACAATGAGCAGTTCTTC.

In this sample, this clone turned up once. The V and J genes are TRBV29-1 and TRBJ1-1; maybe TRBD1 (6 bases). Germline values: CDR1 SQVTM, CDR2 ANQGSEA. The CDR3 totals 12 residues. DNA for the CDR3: TGCAGTATGACAGGCAGGGTCTCTGAAGCTTTCTTT. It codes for CSMTGRVSEAFF.

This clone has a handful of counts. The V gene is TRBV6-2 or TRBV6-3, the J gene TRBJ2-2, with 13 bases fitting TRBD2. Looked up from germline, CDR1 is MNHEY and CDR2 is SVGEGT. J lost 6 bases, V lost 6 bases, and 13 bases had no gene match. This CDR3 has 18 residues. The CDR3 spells CASSIWTSGSYGAGELFF. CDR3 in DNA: TGTGCCAGCAGCATCTGGACTAGCGGGAGTTATGGCGCCGGGGAGCTGTTTTTT.

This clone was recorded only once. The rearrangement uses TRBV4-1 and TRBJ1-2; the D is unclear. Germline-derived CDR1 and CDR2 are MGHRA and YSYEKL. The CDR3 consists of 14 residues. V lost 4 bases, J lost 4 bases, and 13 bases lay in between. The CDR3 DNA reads TGCGCCAGCAGCCTTAGCGGCGAGGGCTATGGCTACACCTTC. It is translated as CASSLSGEGYGYTF.

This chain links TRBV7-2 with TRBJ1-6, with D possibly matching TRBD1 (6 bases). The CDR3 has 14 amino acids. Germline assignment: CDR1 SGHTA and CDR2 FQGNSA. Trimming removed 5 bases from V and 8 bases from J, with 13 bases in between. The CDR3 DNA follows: TGTGCCAGCAGCCAACAGGGCAGGTATTCACCCCTCCACTTT. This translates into CASSQQGRYSPLHF.

The CDR3: CASRSSGGEKLFF. The CDR3 coding sequence is TGTGCCAGTAGGTCCTCAGGGGGTGAAAAACTGTTTTTT. The chain is built from TRBV19 and TRBJ1-4; TRBD1 agrees at 7 bases. Germline V CDR1 and CDR2: LNHDA, SQIVND (reference sequence). The V segment lost 6 bases and the J segment 7 bases; nucleotides outside the gene matches: 5. This CDR3 is 13 amino acids long.

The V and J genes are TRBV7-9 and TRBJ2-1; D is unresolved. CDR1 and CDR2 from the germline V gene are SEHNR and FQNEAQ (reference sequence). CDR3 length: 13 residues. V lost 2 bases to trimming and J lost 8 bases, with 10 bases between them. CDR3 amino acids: CASSLYEAHEQFF. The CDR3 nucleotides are TGTGCCAGCAGCTTATACGAAGCCCATGAGCAGTTCTTC. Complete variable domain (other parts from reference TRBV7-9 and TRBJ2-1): DTGVSQNPRHKITKRGQNVTFRCDPISEHNRLYWYRQTLGQGPEFLTYFQNEAQLEKSRLLSDRFSAERPKGSFSTLEIQRTEQGDSAMYLCASSLYEAHEQFFGPGTRLTVL.

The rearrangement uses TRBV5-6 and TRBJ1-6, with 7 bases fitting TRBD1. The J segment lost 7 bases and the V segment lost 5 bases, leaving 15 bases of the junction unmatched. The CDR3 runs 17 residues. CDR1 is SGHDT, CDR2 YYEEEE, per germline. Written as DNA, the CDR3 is TGTGCCAGCAGACAGGGGTATGGGTTTGGTGAGAATTCACCCCTCCACTTT. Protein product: CASRQGYGFGENSPLHF.

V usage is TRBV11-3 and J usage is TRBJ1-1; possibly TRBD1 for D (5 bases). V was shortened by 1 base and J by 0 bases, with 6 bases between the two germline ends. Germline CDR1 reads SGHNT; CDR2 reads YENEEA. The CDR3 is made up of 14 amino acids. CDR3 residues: CASSLGRVNTEAFF. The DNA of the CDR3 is TGTGCCAGCAGCTTAGGCAGGGTGAACACTGAAGCTTTCTTT.

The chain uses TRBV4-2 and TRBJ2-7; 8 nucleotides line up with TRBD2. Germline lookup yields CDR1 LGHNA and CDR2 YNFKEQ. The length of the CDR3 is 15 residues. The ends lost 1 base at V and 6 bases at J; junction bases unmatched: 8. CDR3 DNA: TGTGCCAGCAGCCAAGTGGCAGCGGGAGCAATCGAGCAGTACTTC. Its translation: CASSQVAAGAIEQYF.

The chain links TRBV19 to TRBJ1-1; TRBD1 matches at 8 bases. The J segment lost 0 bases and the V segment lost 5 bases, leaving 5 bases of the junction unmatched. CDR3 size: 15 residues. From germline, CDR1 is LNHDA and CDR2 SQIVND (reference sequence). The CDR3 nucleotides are TGTGCCAGTAGTTCCAGGGGGCTGATGAACACTGAAGCTTTCTTT. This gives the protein CASSSRGLMNTEAFF. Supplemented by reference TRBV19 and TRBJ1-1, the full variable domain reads DGGITQSPKYLFRKEGQNVTLSCEQNLNHDAMYWYRQDPGQGLRLIYYSQIVNDFQKGDIAEGYSVSREKKESFPLTVTSAQKNPTAFYLCASSSRGLMNTEAFFGQGTRLTVV.

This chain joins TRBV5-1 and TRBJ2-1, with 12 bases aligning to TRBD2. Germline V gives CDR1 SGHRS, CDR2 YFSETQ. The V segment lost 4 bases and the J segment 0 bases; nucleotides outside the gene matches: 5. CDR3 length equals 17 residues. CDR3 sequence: CASSPRLAGDSYNEQFF. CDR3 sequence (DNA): TGCGCCAGCAGCCCCCGACTAGCGGGGGACTCCTACAATGAGCAGTTCTTC. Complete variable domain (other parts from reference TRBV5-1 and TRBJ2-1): KAGVTQTPRYLIKTRGQQVTLSCSPISGHRSVSWYQQTPGQGLQFLFEYFSETQRNKGNFPGRFSGRQFSNSRSEMNVSTLELGDSALYLCASSPRLAGDSYNEQFFGPGTRLTVL.

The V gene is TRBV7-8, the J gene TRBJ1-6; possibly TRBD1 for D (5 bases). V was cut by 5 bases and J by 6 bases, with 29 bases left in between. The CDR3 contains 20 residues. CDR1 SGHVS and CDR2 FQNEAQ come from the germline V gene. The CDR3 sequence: CASSPPRGSPKIRRNSPLHF. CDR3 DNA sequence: TGTGCCAGCAGCCCCCCACGGGGGAGCCCGAAAATTCGCCGTAATTCACCCCTCCACTTT.

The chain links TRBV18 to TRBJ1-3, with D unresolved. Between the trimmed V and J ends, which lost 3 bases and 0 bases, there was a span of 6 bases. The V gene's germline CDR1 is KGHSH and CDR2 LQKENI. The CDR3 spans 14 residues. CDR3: CASSPAASGNTIYF. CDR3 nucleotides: TGTGCCAGCTCACCGGCCGCCTCTGGAAACACCATATATTTT. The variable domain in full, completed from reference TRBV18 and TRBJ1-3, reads NAGVMQNPRHLVRRRGQEARLRCSPMKGHSHVYWYRQLPEEGLKFMVYLQKENIIDESGMPKERFSAEFPKEGPSILRIQQVVRGDSAAYFCASSPAASGNTIYFGEGSWLTVV.

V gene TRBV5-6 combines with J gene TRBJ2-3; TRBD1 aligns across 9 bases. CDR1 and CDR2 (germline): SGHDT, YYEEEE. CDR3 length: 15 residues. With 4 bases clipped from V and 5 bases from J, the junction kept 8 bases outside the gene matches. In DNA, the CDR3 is TGTGCCAGCAGCGCGGACAGGGGTCGGGGAGATACGCAGTATTTT. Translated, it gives CASSADRGRGDTQYF.

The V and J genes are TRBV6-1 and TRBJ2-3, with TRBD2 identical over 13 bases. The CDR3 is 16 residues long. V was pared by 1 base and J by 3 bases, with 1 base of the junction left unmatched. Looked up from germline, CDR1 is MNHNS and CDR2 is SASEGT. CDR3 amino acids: CASSEGLAGGTDTQYF. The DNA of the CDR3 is TGTGCCAGCAGTGAAGGACTAGCGGGAGGAACAGATACGCAGTATTTT.

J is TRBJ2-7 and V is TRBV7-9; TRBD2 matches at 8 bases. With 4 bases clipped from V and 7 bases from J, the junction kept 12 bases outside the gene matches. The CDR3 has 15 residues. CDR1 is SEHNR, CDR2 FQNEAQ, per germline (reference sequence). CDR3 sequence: CASSSWGSGEWEQYF. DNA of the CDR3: TGTGCCAGCAGCTCCTGGGGTAGCGGGGAGTGGGAGCAGTACTTC. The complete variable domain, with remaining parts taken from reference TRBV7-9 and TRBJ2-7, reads DTGVSQNPRHKITKRGQNVTFRCDPISEHNRLYWYRQTLGQGPEFLTYFQNEAQLEKSRLLSDRFSAERPKGSFSTLEIQRTEQGDSAMYLCASSSWGSGEWEQYFGPGTRLTVT.

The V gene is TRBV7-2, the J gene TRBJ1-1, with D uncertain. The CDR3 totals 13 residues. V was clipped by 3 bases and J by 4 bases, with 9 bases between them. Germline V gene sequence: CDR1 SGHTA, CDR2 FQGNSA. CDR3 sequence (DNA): TGTGCCAGCAGCTTTAGTGAGGGCACTGAAGCTTTCTTT. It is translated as CASSFSEGTEAFF. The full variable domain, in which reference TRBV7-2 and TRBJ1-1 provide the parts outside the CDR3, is GAGVSQSPSNKVTEKGKDVELRCDPISGHTALYWYRQSLGQGLEFLIYFQGNSAPDKSGLPSDRFSAERTGGSVSTLTIQRTQQEDSAVYLCASSFSEGTEAFFGQGTRLTVV.

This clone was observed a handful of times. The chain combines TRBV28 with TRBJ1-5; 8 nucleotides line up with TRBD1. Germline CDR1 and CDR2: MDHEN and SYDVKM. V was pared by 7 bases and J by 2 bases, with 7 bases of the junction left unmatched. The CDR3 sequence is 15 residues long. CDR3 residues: CASITGGLGNQPQHF. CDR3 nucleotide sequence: TGTGCCAGCATCACAGGGGGACTCGGCAATCAGCCCCAGCATTTT. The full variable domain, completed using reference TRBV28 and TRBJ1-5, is DVKVTQSSRYLVKRTGEKVFLECVQDMDHENMFWYRQDPGLGLRLIYFSYDVKMKEKGDIPEGYSVSREKKERFSLILESASTNQTSMYLCASITGGLGNQPQHFGDGTRLSIL.

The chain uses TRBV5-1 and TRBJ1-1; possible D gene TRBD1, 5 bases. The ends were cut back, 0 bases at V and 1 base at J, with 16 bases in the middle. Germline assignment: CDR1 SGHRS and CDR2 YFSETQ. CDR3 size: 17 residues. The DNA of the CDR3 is TGCGCCAGCAGCTTGGTAGGCACACTTGGACAGAACACTGAAGCTTTCTTT. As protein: CASSLVGTLGQNTEAFF.

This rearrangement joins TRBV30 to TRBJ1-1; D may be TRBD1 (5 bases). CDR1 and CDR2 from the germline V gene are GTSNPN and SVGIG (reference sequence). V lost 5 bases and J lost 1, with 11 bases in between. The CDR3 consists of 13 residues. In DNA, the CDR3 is TGTGCCTGGCGGTGGACACCGAACACTGAAGCTTTCTTT. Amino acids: CAWRWTPNTEAFF.

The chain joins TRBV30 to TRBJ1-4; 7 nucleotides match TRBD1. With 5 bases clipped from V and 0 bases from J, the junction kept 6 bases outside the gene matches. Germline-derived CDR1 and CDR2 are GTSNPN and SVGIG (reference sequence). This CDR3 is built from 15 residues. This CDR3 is CAWGRTGATNEKLFF. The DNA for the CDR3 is TGTGCCTGGGGTCGGACAGGCGCAACTAATGAAAAACTGTTTTTT.